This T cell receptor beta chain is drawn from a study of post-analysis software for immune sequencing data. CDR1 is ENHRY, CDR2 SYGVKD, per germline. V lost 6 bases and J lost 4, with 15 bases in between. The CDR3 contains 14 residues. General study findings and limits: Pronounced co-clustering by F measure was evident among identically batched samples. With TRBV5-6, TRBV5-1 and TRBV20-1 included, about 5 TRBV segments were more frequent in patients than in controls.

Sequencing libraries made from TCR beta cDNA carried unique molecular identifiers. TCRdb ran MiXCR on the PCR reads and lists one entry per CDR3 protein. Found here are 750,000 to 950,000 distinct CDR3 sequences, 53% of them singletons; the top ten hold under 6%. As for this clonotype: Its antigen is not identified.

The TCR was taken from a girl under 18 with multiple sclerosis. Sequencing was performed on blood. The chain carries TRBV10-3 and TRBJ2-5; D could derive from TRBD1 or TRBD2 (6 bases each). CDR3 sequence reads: CAISGSGGGETQYF. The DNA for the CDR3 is TGTGCCATCAGCGGTAGCGGAGGGGGAGAGACCCAGTACTTC.